The entry below gives a single T cell receptor (beta chain) sequence along with its context. Antigen specificity is unknown. TCRdb's table, derived via immunoSEQ multiplex PCR, lists solely in-frame clones and lacks some. Of approximately 2,300,000 clones detected, under 95% appear once; the ten largest clones hold more than 0.35%. The sample is drawn from a study of shared clonotypes between healthy human individuals. Findings of the study overall: The sampled material consisted only of blood, and tissue repertoires are likely to differ.

The CDR3 is made up of 15 amino acids. The V gene's germline CDR1 is GTSNPN and CDR2 SVGIG (reference sequence). Trimming cost V 4 bases and J 0 bases, with 10 bases left between them. V usage is TRBV30 and J usage is TRBJ1-6, with D perhaps matching TRBD1 (5 bases). This clonotype was sampled from a young man in good health. Some clones in this sample may be carry-over from other donors' samples. The sample taken for sequencing was naive CD4+ T cells from PBMCs. This sample's subset: CD45RA+ positively selected. CDR3 bases: TGTGCCTGGACGGGGGAAACCTCCTATAATTCACCCCTCCACTTT. Protein product: CAWTGETSYNSPLHF.